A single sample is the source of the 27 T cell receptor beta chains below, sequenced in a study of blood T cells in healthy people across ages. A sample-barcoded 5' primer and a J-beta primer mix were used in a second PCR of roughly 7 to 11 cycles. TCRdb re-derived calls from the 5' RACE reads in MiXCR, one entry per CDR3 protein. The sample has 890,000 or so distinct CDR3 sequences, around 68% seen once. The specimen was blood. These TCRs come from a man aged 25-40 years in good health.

The CDR3 reads CASSQVAGANSYNEQFF. The CDR3 DNA reads as TGCGCCAGCAGCCAGGTAGCGGGGGCCAACTCCTACAATGAGCAGTTCTTC. The genes are TRBV4-3 and TRBJ2-1, with TRBD2 matching over 9 bases. J was trimmed by 0 bases and V by 3 bases; bases with no gene match: 6. This CDR3 region has 17 residues. Per the germline V gene, CDR1 is LGHNA and CDR2 is YSLEER.

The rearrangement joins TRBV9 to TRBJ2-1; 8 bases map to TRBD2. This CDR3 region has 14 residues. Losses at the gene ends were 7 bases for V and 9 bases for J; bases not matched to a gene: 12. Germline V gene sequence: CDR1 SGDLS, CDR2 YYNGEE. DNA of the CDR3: TGTGCCAGCGGCCGGGGTACTAGCGGTAGTGAGCAGTTCTTC. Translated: CASGRGTSGSEQFF.

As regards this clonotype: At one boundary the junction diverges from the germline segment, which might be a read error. This CDR3 reads CTSGDTAYEQYF. The DNA for the CDR3 is TGTACCAGCGGGGACACGGCCTACGAGCAGTACTTC. V usage is TRBV6-2 or TRBV6-3 and J usage is TRBJ2-7, with D possibly being TRBD2 (7 bases). Germline CDR1 reads MNHEY; CDR2 reads SVGEGT. The CDR3 is 12 amino acids.

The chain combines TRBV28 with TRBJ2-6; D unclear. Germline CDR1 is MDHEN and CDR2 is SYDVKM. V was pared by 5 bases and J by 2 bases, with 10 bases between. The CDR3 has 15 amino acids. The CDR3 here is CASSPTHPGANVLTF. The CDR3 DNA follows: TGTGCCAGCAGTCCGACACACCCTGGGGCCAACGTCCTGACTTTC.

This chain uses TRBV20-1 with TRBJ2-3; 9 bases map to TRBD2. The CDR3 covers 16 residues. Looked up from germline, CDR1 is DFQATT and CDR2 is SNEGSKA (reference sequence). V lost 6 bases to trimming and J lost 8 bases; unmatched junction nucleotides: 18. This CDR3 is CSAPPALAGEGGTQYF. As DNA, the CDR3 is TGCAGTGCCCCCCCGGCTTTAGCGGGAGAGGGAGGTACGCAGTATTTT.

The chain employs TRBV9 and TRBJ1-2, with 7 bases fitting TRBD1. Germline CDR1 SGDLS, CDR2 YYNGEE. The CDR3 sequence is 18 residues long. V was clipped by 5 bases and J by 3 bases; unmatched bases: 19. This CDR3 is CASSTPLAQGMEDYGYTF. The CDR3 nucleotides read TGTGCCAGCAGTACCCCATTGGCACAGGGGATGGAAGACTATGGCTACACCTTC.

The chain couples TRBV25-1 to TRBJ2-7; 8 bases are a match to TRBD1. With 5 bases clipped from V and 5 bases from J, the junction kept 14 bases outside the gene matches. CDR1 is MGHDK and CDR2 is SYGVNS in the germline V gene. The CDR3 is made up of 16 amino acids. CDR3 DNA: TGTGCCAGCAGTAAGGCCAGGGGGGACAGGTCCCACGAGCAGTACTTC. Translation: CASSKARGDRSHEQYF.

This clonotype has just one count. This chain's CDR3 is CSARERWQGREIQETQYF. DNA of the CDR3: TGCAGTGCTAGAGAACGTTGGCAGGGGAGGGAAATCCAAGAGACCCAGTACTTC. The chain uses TRBV20-1 and TRBJ2-5, with TRBD2 as a possible D gene (7 bases). Trimming left V 0 bases short and J 1 base short, with 21 bases between. Germline V gives CDR1 DFQATT, CDR2 SNEGSKA (reference sequence). The CDR3 has 18 residues.

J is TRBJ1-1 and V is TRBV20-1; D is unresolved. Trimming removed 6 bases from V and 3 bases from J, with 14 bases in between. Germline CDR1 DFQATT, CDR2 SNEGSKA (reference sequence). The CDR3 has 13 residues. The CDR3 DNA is TGCAGTGCCCCTGGGGAAGAGGACACTGAAGCTTTCTTT. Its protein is CSAPGEEDTEAFF.

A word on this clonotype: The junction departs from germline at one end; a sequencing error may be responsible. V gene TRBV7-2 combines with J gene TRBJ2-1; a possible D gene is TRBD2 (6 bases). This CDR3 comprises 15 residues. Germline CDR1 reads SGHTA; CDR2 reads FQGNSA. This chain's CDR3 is CASSIATGTAGKQFF. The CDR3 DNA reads TGTGCCAGCAGCATAGCTACCGGGACTGCCGGTAAGCAGTTCTTC.

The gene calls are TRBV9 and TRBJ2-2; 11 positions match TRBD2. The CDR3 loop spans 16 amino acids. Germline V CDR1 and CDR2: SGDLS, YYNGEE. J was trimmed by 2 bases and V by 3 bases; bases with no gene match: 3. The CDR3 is CASSATSGANTGELFF. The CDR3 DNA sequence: TGTGCCAGCAGCGCGACTAGCGGGGCTAACACCGGGGAGCTGTTTTTT.

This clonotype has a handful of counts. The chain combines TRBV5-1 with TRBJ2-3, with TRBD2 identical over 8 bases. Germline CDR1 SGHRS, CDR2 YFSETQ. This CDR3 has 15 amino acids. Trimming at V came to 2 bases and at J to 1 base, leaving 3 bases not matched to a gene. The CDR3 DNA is TGCGCCAGCAGCTTACAAGCGGGGGGCACAGATACGCAGTATTTT. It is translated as CASSLQAGGTDTQYF.

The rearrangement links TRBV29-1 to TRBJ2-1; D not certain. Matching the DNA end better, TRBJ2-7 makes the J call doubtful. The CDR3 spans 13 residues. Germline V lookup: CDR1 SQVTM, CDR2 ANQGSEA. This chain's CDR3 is CSVFGHRSNEQYF. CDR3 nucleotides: TGCAGCGTCTTCGGGCACCGGTCAAATGAGCAGTACTTC.

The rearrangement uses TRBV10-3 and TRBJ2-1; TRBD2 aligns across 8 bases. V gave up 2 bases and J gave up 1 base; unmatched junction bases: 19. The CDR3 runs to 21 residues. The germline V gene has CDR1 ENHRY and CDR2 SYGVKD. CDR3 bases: TGTGCCATCAGTGAGCCCCTGGGACTAGACGCCACTAGGGCGTCCTACAATGAGCAGTTCTTC. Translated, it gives CAISEPLGLDATRASYNEQFF.

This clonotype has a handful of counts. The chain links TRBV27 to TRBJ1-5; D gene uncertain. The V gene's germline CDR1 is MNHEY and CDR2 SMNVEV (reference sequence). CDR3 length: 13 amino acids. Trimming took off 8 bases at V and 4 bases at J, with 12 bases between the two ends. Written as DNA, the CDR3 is TGTGCCAGCGCCGGGATTTCAAATCAGCCCCAGCATTTT. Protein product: CASAGISNQPQHF.

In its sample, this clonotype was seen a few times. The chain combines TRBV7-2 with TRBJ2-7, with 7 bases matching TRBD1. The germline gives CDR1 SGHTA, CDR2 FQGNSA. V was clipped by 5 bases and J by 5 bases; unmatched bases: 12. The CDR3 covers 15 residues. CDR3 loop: CASSAAGTDFHEQYF. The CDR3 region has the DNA TGTGCCAGCAGCGCGGCCGGGACAGACTTTCACGAGCAGTACTTC.

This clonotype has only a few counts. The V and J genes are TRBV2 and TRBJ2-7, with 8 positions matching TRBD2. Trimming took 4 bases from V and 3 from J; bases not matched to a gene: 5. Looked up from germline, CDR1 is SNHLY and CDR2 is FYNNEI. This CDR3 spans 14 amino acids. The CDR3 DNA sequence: TGTGCCAGCAGTGCTGAGCGGGGGAGCTACGAGCAGTACTTC. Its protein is CASSAERGSYEQYF.

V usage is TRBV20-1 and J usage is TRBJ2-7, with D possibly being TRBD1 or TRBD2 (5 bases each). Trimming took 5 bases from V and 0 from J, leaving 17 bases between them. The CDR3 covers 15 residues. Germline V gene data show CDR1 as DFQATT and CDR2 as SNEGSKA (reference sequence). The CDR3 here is CSAWDMGRYSYEQYF. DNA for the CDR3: TGCAGTGCTTGGGATATGGGACGTTACTCCTACGAGCAGTACTTC.

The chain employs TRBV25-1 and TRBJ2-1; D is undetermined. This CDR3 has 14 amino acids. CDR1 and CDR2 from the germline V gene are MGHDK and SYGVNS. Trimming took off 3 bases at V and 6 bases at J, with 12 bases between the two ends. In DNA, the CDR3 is TGTGCCAGCAGTGACCGACCCCACGGCAATGAGCAGTTCTTC. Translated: CASSDRPHGNEQFF.

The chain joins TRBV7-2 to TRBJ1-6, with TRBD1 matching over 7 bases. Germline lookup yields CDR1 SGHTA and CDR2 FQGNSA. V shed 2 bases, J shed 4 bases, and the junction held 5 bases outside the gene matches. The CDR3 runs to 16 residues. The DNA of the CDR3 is TGTGCCAGCAGCTTAAGGCCGACAGGGTATAATTCACCCCTCCACTTT. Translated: CASSLRPTGYNSPLHF.

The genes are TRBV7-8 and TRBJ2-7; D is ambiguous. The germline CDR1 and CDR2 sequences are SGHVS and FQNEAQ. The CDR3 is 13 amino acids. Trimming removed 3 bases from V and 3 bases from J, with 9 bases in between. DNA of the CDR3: TGTGCCAGCAGCTTGGGCCTTCGCTACGAGCAGTACTTC. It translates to CASSLGLRYEQYF. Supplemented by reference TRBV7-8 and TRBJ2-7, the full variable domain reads GAGVSQSPRYKVAKRGQDVALRCDPISGHVSLFWYQQALGQGPEFLTYFQNEAQLDKSGLPSDRFFAERPEGSVSTLKIQRTQQEDSAVYLCASSLGLRYEQYFGPGTRLTVT.

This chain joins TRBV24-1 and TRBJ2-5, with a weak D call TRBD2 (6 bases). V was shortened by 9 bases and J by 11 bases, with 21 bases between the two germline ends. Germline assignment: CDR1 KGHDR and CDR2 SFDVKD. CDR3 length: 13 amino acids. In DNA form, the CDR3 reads TGTGCCACCGGGCGGGGCCGGTACAATGAGCAGTACTTC. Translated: CATGRGRYNEQYF.

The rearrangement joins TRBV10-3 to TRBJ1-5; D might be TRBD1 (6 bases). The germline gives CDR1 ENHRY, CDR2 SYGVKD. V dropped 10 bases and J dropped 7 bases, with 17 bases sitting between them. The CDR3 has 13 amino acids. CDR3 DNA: TGTGCCACAGACTCAGGGGAGCGGCAGCCCCAGCATTTT. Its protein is CATDSGERQPQHF.

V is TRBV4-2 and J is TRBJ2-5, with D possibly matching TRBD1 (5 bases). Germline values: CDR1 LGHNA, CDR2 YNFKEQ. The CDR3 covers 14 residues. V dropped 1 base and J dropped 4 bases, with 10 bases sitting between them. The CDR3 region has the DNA TGTGCCAGCAGCCAAGGGGGCAGCCGAGAGACCCAGTACTTC. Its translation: CASSQGGSRETQYF.

CDR3 in amino acids: CASSLAETGFLEQYF. The CDR3 nucleotides read TGCGCCAGCAGCTTGGCCGAGACAGGGTTCCTCGAGCAGTACTTC. This chain connects TRBV5-1 to TRBJ2-5; 7 bases are shared with TRBD1. The tail of the sequence fits TRBJ2-7 better, so the J call may be wrong. The CDR3 has 15 residues. Germline-derived CDR1 and CDR2 are SGHRS and YFSETQ.

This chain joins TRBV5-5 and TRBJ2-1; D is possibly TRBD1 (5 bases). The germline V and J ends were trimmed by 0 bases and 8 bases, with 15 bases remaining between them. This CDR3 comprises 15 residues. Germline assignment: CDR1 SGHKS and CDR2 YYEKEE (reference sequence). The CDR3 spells CASSLVAGITYEQFF. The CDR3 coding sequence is TGTGCCAGCAGCTTGGTGGCAGGGATAACTTATGAGCAGTTCTTC.

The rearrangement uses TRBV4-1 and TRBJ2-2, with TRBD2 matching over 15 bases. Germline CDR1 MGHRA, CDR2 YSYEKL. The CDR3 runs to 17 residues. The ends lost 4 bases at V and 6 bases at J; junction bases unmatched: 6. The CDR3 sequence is CASSPGLAGGHAGELFF. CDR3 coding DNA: TGCGCCAGCAGCCCAGGACTAGCGGGGGGGCACGCCGGGGAGCTGTTTTTT.